The clone carrying this TCR beta chain was recorded once. Antigen specificity is unknown. The CDR3 carries no conserved terminal phenylalanine or tryptophan, so it likely arises from a read error. The limits of the CDR3 on the DNA are not certain, so only TCRdb's listed CDR3 is given. CDR1 and CDR2 from the germline V gene are MGHRA and YSYEKL. The CDR3 is 18 amino acids long, termini counted. RNA was extracted from bulk tissue without any cell sorting. The normal lung tissue was taken more than 3 cm from the tumor edge. This sample was taken from a study of tumor and adjacent non-tumor tissue in lung cancer. Overall study context: Patients were aged about 31 to 85, fewer than twelve men and about 5 women, stage I to III. General observations from the study: Normal lung showed higher cumulative top 100 clone frequency than tumor. Compared with tumor, normal lung showed significantly lower TCR diversity.

A modified ARM-PCR protocol with three rounds of nested PCR amplified TCRbeta. TCRdb used MiXCR to reprocess the multiplex PCR reads, holding one entry per CDR3 protein. In the table there are 60,000 to 85,000 distinct CDR3 sequences, 76% of which are singletons. The chain carries TRBV4-1 and TRBJ2-5. The sample comprised distant non-tumor lung tissue. The clonotype originates from an older man with non-small cell lung cancer. The CDR3 spells CASSQDLRKGLGQETQCY.